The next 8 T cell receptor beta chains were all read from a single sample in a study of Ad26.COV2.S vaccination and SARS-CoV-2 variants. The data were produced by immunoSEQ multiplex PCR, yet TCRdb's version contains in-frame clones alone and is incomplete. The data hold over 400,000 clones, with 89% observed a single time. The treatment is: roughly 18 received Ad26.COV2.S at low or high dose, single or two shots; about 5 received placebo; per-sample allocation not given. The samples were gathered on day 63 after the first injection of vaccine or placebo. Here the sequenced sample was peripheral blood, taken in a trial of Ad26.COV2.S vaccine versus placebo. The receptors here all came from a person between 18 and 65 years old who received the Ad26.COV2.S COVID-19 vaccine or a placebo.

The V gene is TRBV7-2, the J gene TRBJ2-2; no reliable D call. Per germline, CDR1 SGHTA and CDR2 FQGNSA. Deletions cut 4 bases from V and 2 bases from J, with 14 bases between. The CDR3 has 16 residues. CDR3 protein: CASSSQQIINTGELFF. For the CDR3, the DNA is TGTGCCAGCAGCTCACAACAAATTATAAACACCGGGGAGCTGTTTTTT.

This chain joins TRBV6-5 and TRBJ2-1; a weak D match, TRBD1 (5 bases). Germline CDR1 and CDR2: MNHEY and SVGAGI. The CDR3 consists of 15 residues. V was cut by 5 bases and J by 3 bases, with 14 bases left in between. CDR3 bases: TGTGCCAGCAGTCCACAGGTTACGCTCTACAATGAGCAGTTCTTC. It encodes CASSPQVTLYNEQFF.

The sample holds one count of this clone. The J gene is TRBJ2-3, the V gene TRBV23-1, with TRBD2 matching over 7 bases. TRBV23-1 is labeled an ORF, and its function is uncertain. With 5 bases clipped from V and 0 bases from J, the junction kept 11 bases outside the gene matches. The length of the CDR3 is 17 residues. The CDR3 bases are TGCGCCAGCAGTGGGGACGGGGGGAAGGTAAGCACAGATACGCAGTATTTT. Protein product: CASSGDGGKVSTDTQYF.

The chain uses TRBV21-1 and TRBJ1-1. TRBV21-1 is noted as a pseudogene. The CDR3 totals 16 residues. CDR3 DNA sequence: TGTGCCAGCAGCAAAAGGCGAAGCGTTCGGAACACTGAAGCTTTCTTT. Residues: CASSKRRSVRNTEAFF.

CDR3 bases: TGTGCCAGCAGCCAATCACGATACAATGAGCAGTTCTTC. This translates into CASSQSRYNEQFF. This chain connects TRBV4-2 to TRBJ2-1, with D hard to call. Germline V lookup: CDR1 LGHNA, CDR2 YNFKEQ. V dropped 2 bases and J dropped 4 bases, with 6 bases sitting between them. The CDR3 has 13 amino acids.

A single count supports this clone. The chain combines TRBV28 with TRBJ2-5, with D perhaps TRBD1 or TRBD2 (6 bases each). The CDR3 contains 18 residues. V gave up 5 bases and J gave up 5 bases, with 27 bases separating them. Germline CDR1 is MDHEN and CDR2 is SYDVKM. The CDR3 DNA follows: TGTGCCAGCAGTGAGGGGGGTCTCATAGCCCCGTCCCTCGAGACCCAGTACTTC. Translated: CASSEGGLIAPSLETQYF.

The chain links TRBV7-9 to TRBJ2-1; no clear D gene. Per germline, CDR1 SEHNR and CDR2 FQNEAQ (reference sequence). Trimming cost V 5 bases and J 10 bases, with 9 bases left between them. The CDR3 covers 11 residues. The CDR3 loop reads CASSKSGEQFF. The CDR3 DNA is TGTGCCAGCAGCAAGTCCGGGGAGCAGTTCTTC. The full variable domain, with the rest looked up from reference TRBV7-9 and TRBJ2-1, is DTGVSQNPRHKITKRGQNVTFRCDPISEHNRLYWYRQTLGQGPEFLTYFQNEAQLEKSRLLSDRFSAERPKGSFSTLEIQRTEQGDSAMYLCASSKSGEQFFGPGTRLTVL.

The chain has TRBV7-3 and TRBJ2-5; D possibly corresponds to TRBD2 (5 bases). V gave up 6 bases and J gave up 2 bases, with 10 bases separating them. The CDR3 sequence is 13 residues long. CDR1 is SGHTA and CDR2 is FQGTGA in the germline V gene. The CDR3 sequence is CASSSELQETQYF. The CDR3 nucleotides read TGTGCCAGCAGTAGCGAACTGCAAGAGACCCAGTACTTC.